Presented here are 28 T cell receptor beta chains from one specimen sequenced in a study of graft-versus-host responses after intestinal transplantation (dated by TCRdb to about 2021). The protocol used for the library was the immunoSEQ multiplex PCR assay. TCRdb holds this immuneACCESS table with in-frame rearrangements only. Some clones are missing; in checked studies, unresolved V genes explain under half, and the rest has no known cause. The sample profile shows under 150,000 clones; approximately 92% of them were found once. Jointly, the top ten make up around 0.12% of the sample. Their specific antigens are unknown. Taken with the paper, the label for time point translates to: cells obtained before transplantation from donor or recipient. The sequences come from unstimulated CD4+ T cells sorted from spleen or lymph node cells, collected before intestinal transplant. Receptors were obtained from a human donor who received an intestinal transplant.

This clone was detected only a few times. Other nucleotide sequences from this sample produce the same CDR3. The V gene is TRBV28, the J gene TRBJ2-7, with D hard to call. The V end was cut by 2 bases, the J end by 3 bases, with 2 bases between. CDR3 length: 11 amino acids. Germline V gives CDR1 MDHEN, CDR2 SYDVKM. CDR3 protein: CASSLGYEQYF. CDR3 DNA sequence: TGTGCCAGCAGTTTAGGCTACGAGCAGTACTTC.

The genes are TRBV10-2 and TRBJ1-5; possibly TRBD1 for D (5 bases). V was cut by 3 bases and J by 1 base, with 16 bases left in between. CDR1 WSHSY and CDR2 SAAADI come from the germline V gene. There are 17 residues in the CDR3. This chain's CDR3 is CASSEYLGGGSNQPQHF. CDR3 sequence (DNA): TGCGCCAGCAGTGAATATTTGGGGGGGGGAAGCAATCAGCCCCAGCATTTT.

The chain joins TRBV29-1 to TRBJ1-2; D possibly corresponds to TRBD1 (6 bases). Germline assignment: CDR1 SQVTM and CDR2 ANQGSEA. V lost 4 bases and J lost 3, with 15 bases in between. The CDR3 is made up of 14 amino acids. CDR3: CSVAPLRTDYGYTF. The CDR3 DNA is TGCAGCGTTGCCCCCCTTCGGACAGACTATGGCTACACCTTC.

The V gene is TRBV2, the J gene TRBJ2-1, with TRBD2 matching 16 bases. Germline V lookup: CDR1 SNHLY, CDR2 FYNNEI. With 6 bases clipped from V and 10 bases from J, the junction kept 9 bases outside the gene matches. The CDR3 length is 16 residues. The CDR3 sequence: CASSGTSGGVRMEQFF. Written as DNA, the CDR3 is TGTGCCAGCAGCGGGACTAGCGGGGGGGTAAGGATGGAGCAGTTCTTC.

This clone was seen only once. The chain joins TRBV9 to TRBJ1-1; possibly TRBD1 for D (5 bases). The CDR3 runs to 14 residues. Germline-derived CDR1 and CDR2 are SGDLS and YYNGEE. Trimming left V 4 bases short and J 7 bases short, with 17 bases between. CDR3 region: CASSPTKGRSEAFF. Written as DNA, the CDR3 is TGTGCCAGCAGCCCCACCAAGGGACGGAGTGAAGCTTTCTTT.

The chain couples TRBV30 to TRBJ1-2, with 8 bases aligning to TRBD1. Germline V gene data show CDR1 as GTSNPN and CDR2 as SVGIG (reference sequence). The CDR3 extends over 11 amino acids. Germline trimming cut 5 bases from V and 4 bases from J; bases unmatched to any gene: 0. CDR3 nucleotides: TGTGCCTGGGGGACAGGCTATGGCTACACCTTC. Amino acids: CAWGTGYGYTF.

The rearrangement uses TRBV5-6 and TRBJ1-5; D not resolved. Trimming shortened V by 4 bases and J by 5 bases, and 10 bases separated the two germline ends. Germline CDR1 reads SGHDT; CDR2 reads YYEEEE. The CDR3 loop spans 13 amino acids. For the CDR3, the DNA is TGTGCCAGCAGCCGCCTTCGGGATCAGCCCCAGCATTTT. It yields the protein CASSRLRDQPQHF.

In DNA form, the CDR3 reads TGTGCCAGCATGCACACCGGGACTAGCGGGCCTGGGCAGTTCTTC. It yields the protein CASMHTGTSGPGQFF. The rearrangement joins TRBV7-8 to TRBJ2-1, with 12 bases aligning to TRBD2. This CDR3 contains 15 residues. The V gene end was trimmed by 7 bases and the J gene end by 12 bases; junction bases not matched to a gene: 13. Looked up from germline, CDR1 is SGHVS and CDR2 is FQNEAQ.

This chain connects TRBV28 to TRBJ1-2; tentative D call: TRBD1 (5 bases). This CDR3 is built from 13 residues. V lost 10 bases and J 1 base, leaving 13 bases between the germline ends. The germline gives CDR1 MDHEN, CDR2 SYDVKM. DNA for the CDR3: TGTGCCACCGAGACAGCCAATAACTATGGCTACACCTTC. It is translated as CATETANNYGYTF.

The chain recombines TRBV10-2 with TRBJ2-5; TRBD1 matches at 12 bases. TRBJ2-7 explains the end of the DNA better; the J call may be wrong. The germline gives CDR1 WSHSY, CDR2 SAAADI. The length of the CDR3 is 15 residues. In DNA, the CDR3 is TGCGCCAGCTATCAAAGGGACAGGGGGCTAGGCGAGCAGTACTTC. It specifies CASYQRDRGLGEQYF.

This sequence joins TRBV6-1 and TRBJ2-1, with D hard to call. The CDR3 sequence is 15 residues long. The V and J ends lost 3 bases and 5 bases respectively, with 14 bases between them. Per the germline V gene, CDR1 is MNHNS and CDR2 is SASEGT. The CDR3 loop reads CASSDWARKHNEQFF. DNA for the CDR3: TGTGCCAGCAGTGATTGGGCCAGGAAACACAATGAGCAGTTCTTC.

The CDR3 nucleotides read TGTGCCAGCATCGAGGTTGGGCATGAGACCCAGTACTTC. It translates to CASIEVGHETQYF. The chain recombines TRBV6-1 with TRBJ2-5; D remains ambiguous. The CDR3 covers 13 residues. V dropped 7 bases and J dropped 5 bases, with 14 bases sitting between them. Germline V gives CDR1 MNHNS, CDR2 SASEGT.

The chain employs TRBV19 and TRBJ2-7, with TRBD2 matching 15 bases. CDR1 and CDR2 from the germline V gene are LNHDA and SQIVND (reference sequence). V was pared by 2 bases and J by 1 base, with 6 bases of the junction left unmatched. This CDR3 comprises 18 residues. The CDR3 spells CASSIWGLAGGRSYEQYF. The CDR3 DNA reads as TGTGCCAGTAGTATATGGGGACTAGCGGGAGGCCGATCCTACGAGCAGTACTTC.

The V gene is TRBV7-3, the J gene TRBJ2-7, with TRBD1 matching 9 bases. The CDR3 has 14 residues. Losses at the gene ends were 4 bases for V and 3 bases for J; bases not matched to a gene: 4. Looked up from germline, CDR1 is SGHTA and CDR2 is FQGTGA. The CDR3 nucleotides are TGTGCCAGCAGCTGGGACAGGGCCTACTACGAGCAGTACTTC. As protein: CASSWDRAYYEQYF.

The chain uses TRBV18 and TRBJ1-4, with a weak D call TRBD1 (5 bases). CDR3 size: 15 residues. Deletions cut 1 base from V and 6 bases from J, with 12 bases between. Germline CDR1 is KGHSH and CDR2 is LQKENI. For the CDR3, the DNA is TGTGCCAGCTCACCACGGGTAGGGGTGGATGAAAAACTGTTTTTT. It is translated as CASSPRVGVDEKLFF.

This chain links TRBV5-8 with TRBJ2-3; TRBD2 matches 7 bases. The germline V gene encodes CDR1 SGHTS and CDR2 YDEGEE. V was clipped by 3 bases and J by 3 bases; unmatched bases: 7. The CDR3 runs 15 residues. This CDR3 reads CASSWVRLATDTQYF. CDR3 DNA: TGTGCCAGCAGCTGGGTTAGACTAGCTACAGATACGCAGTATTTT.

The chain joins TRBV19 to TRBJ2-5, with 8 positions matching TRBD2. V lost 3 bases to trimming and J lost 3 bases; unmatched junction nucleotides: 9. This CDR3 is 16 amino acids long. Germline CDR1 is LNHDA and CDR2 is SQIVND (reference sequence). For the CDR3, the DNA is TGTGCCAGTAGTATGGCGGGTGGAGCGGGAGAAGAGACCCAGTACTTC. This encodes CASSMAGGAGEETQYF.

The chain employs TRBV7-9 and TRBJ2-2; the D gene is possibly TRBD1 (6 bases). CDR3 size: 15 residues. V lost 4 bases and J lost 0, with 9 bases in between. Germline V gene sequence: CDR1 SEHNR, CDR2 FQNEAQ (reference sequence). CDR3 amino acids: CASSSDRANTGELFF. In DNA, the CDR3 is TGTGCCAGCAGCTCGGACAGAGCGAACACCGGGGAGCTGTTTTTT.

This chain joins TRBV9 and TRBJ2-5, with 8 nucleotides matching TRBD1. CDR3 length: 16 amino acids. Losses at the gene ends were 3 bases for V and 1 base for J; bases not matched to a gene: 8. Germline V gene data show CDR1 as SGDLS and CDR2 as YYNGEE. The CDR3: CASSGRQGSLQETQYF. As DNA, the CDR3 is TGTGCCAGCAGCGGTCGACAGGGGTCCCTCCAAGAGACCCAGTACTTC.

This rearrangement joins TRBV5-4 to TRBJ1-3; possible D gene TRBD1, 5 bases. The ends were cut back, 4 bases at V and 0 bases at J, with 14 bases in the middle. The CDR3 length is 16 residues. Germline lookup yields CDR1 SGHNT and CDR2 YYREEE (reference sequence). In DNA, the CDR3 is TGTGCCAGCAGCGAACAGGAGCCCCTCTCTGGAAACACCATATATTTT. Translation gives CASSEQEPLSGNTIYF.

The gene calls are TRBV5-1 and TRBJ2-2; D possibly corresponds to TRBD1 (6 bases). The CDR3 length is 15 residues. V dropped 1 base and J dropped 5 bases, with 12 bases sitting between them. Germline V gives CDR1 SGHRS, CDR2 YFSETQ. Here the CDR3 reads CASSLRPGETGELFF. CDR3 bases: TGCGCCAGCAGCTTGAGGCCAGGGGAAACCGGGGAGCTGTTTTTT.

Only one count was recorded for this clone. This chain uses TRBV7-2 with TRBJ2-3; TRBD1 matches at 7 bases. Germline trimming cut 3 bases from V and 1 base from J; bases unmatched to any gene: 4. Germline assignment: CDR1 SGHTA and CDR2 FQGNSA. The CDR3 has 15 residues. CDR3 sequence (DNA): TGTGCCAGCAGCTTGACAGGGATCGGCACAGATACGCAGTATTTT. It specifies CASSLTGIGTDTQYF.

V gene TRBV5-6 combines with J gene TRBJ1-5; D is perhaps TRBD1 (6 bases). CDR3 length equals 14 residues. Trimming cost V 4 bases and J 3 bases, with 11 bases left between them. Germline V gene data show CDR1 as SGHDT and CDR2 as YYEEEE. CDR3 loop: CASSAGDNNQPQHF. The CDR3 region has the DNA TGTGCCAGCAGCGCGGGGGACAACAATCAGCCCCAGCATTTT.

The chain carries TRBV9 and TRBJ2-3; D not certain. This CDR3 contains 14 residues. Germline CDR1 reads SGDLS; CDR2 reads YYNGEE. V was trimmed by 2 bases and J by 0 bases, leaving 7 bases between them. The chain's CDR3 is CASSVAKSTDTQYF. The CDR3 coding sequence is TGTGCCAGCAGCGTGGCAAAAAGCACAGATACGCAGTATTTT.

This rearrangement joins TRBV29-1 to TRBJ2-3; 8 positions agree with TRBD2. Germline CDR1 and CDR2: SQVTM and ANQGSEA. V was clipped by 6 bases and J by 2 bases; unmatched bases: 10. The CDR3 length is 15 residues. As DNA, the CDR3 is TGCAGCGTCGGCCAAAGTAGCGGGAACACAGATACGCAGTATTTT. Protein product: CSVGQSSGNTDTQYF.

The rearrangement links TRBV28 to TRBJ1-2; D remains unclear. This CDR3 is built from 15 residues. The germline V gene encodes CDR1 MDHEN and CDR2 SYDVKM. With 4 bases removed from V and 8 bases from J, the gap between germline ends came to 20 bases. This CDR3 is CASSYETQPRAGYTF. Here the CDR3 DNA reads TGTGCCAGCAGTTACGAGACACAACCCAGAGCGGGCTACACCTTC.

The CDR3 reads CASSPRREGNEQFF. CDR3 bases: TGCGCCAGCAGCCCACGGCGCGAGGGCAATGAGCAGTTCTTC. The chain employs TRBV10-2 and TRBJ2-1; maybe TRBD2 (5 bases). Germline CDR1 reads WSHSY; CDR2 reads SAAADI. V lost 6 bases and J lost 6, with 15 bases in between. CDR3 length: 14 amino acids.

Concerning this clone itself: A read error may produce the germline difference seen at one junction end. V usage is TRBV7-7 and J usage is TRBJ2-3; D is perhaps TRBD1 or TRBD2 (6 bases each). In germline, CDR1 is SSHAT, CDR2 FNYEAQ (reference sequence). The CDR3 runs to 16 residues. CDR3 region: CASSLIGGTSTDTQYF. The CDR3 bases are TGTGCTAGCAGCTTAATAGGGGGGACTAGCACAGATACGCAGTATTTT.